This entry describes one T cell receptor beta chain. Antigen unknown. The data stem from a study of T cell responses to AZD1222 COVID-19 vaccine. Broader study findings: Reportedly, nearly half the spike-specific TCRs target unmutated variant regions. Clonal diversity may have been underestimated, and the donors were mostly white British, with more females than males.

Germline trimming cut 4 bases from V and 4 bases from J; bases unmatched to any gene: 21. Germline V gives CDR1 MGHRA, CDR2 YSYEKL. The CDR3 runs 20 residues. The table came from immunoSEQ multiplex PCR; TCRdb's copy has only in-frame clones and leaves some out. The sample yields 130,000 to 150,000 clones, around 90% seen once. The clonotype was recovered from an adult who received the AZD1222 COVID-19 vaccine. The rearrangement joins TRBV4-1 to TRBJ2-4, with 8 bases aligning to TRBD2. Here the sequenced sample was peripheral blood, taken 28 days after the second AZD1222 dose. The CDR3: CASSPTGGAGVGLEKNIQYF. The CDR3 nucleotides read TGCGCCAGCAGCCCAACCGGGGGAGCGGGAGTGGGCCTGGAAAAAAACATTCAGTACTTC.